The present T cell receptor beta chain was sequenced within a study of shared clonotypes between healthy human individuals. Findings and caveats of the study: Sampling used blood alone; tissue repertoires probably differ.

The naive CD8 subset, CD45RO-negative cells positively selected for CCR7, excluded terminally differentiated effector memory CD45RA+ cells. Authors' methods: Sequence data from immunoSEQ were junction-only and lacked quality scores; consequently, filtering differed. TCRdb's copy holds only in-frame clones and misses some; the assay was immunoSEQ multiplex PCR. V and J calls and clone size are copied from that table; D and trimming were computed from the DNA. The top ten hold 1% to 1.5% of the sample, which has around 2,000,000 clones, about 95% seen once. On this clone: The antigen remains unidentified.

This CDR3 spans 15 amino acids. V dropped 4 bases and J dropped 5; count of bases not matched to a gene: 6. Germline V gene lookup returns CDR1 SGDLS and CDR2 YYNGEE. The rearrangement links TRBV9 to TRBJ2-7, with 13 bases identical to TRBD2. The TCR originated in a man between 18 and 35 years old in good health. Sequencing used naive CD8+ T cells sorted from blood. DNA for the CDR3: TGTGCCAGCAGCACACTAGCGGGAGGGCTCGACGAGCAGTACTTC. Translating gives CASSTLAGGLDEQYF.